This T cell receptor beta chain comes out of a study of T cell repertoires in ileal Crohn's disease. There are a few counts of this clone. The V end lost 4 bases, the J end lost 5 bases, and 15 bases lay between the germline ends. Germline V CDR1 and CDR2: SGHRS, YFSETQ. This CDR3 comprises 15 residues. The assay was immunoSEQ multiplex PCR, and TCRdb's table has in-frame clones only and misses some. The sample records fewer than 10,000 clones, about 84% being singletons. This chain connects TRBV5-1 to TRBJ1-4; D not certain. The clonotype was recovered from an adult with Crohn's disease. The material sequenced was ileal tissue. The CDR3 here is CASSPKRAPNEKLFF. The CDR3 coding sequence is TGCGCCAGCAGCCCGAAGAGGGCTCCCAATGAAAAACTGTTTTTT.